Listed below are T cell receptor beta chains from one sample, sequenced in a study of blood T cell repertoires in COVID-19. TCRdb's copy holds only in-frame clones and misses some; the assay was immunoSEQ multiplex PCR. The sample holds approximately 350,000 clones; 85% to 90% are singletons and the top ten take 6% to 8.5%. Sequencing was carried out using peripheral blood. These receptors all come from a woman aged 70-85 years with COVID-19, enrolled during active disease. CDR3s include the opening cysteine and the closing phenylalanine or tryptophan. The D gene is left open where the match is weak. Part of the rows lack a size; the others show once, few, many or a class for expanded clones.

D gene	V gene	J gene	clone size	CDR3 protein	CDR3 DNA
TRBD1	TRBV18	TRBJ1-5	-	CASSLTGLWNQPQHF	TGTGCCAGCTCACTGACAGGGTTATGGAATCAGCCCCAGCATTTT
TRBD1	TRBV24-1	TRBJ1-2	-	CATSAPDRGENGYTF	TGTGCCACCAGTGCCCCGGACAGGGGCGAAAATGGCTACACCTTC
TRBD1	TRBV3-1/TRBV3-2	TRBJ1-1	-	CASSPSQGNAEAFF	TGTGCCAGCAGCCCCTCACAGGGGAACGCTGAAGCTTTCTTT
-	TRBV11-2	TRBJ1-2	-	CASSLEPGAAGYTF	TGTGCCAGCAGCTTAGAGCCAGGGGCAGCTGGCTACACCTTC
-	TRBV29-1	TRBJ2-1	-	CSVEGGGDPLPYNEQFF	TGCAGCGTTGAAGGTGGAGGGGACCCACTACCCTACAATGAGCAGTTCTTC
-	TRBV5-1	TRBJ2-2	-	CASSLGQNTGELFF	TGCGCCAGCAGCTTGGGACAGAACACCGGGGAGCTGTTTTTT
-	TRBV19	TRBJ1-2	few	CASSPGRERNYGYTF	TGTGCCAGTAGTCCGGGGAGGGAGCGTAACTATGGCTACACCTTC
-	TRBV18	TRBJ1-6	-	CASSPGQSSYNSPLHF	TGTGCCAGCTCACCTGGACAGAGCTCCTATAATTCACCCCTCCACTTT
-	TRBV27	TRBJ1-5	-	CASSLAGYSNQPQHF	TGTGCCAGCAGTTTGGCCGGGTATAGCAATCAGCCCCAGCATTTT
TRBD1	TRBV19	TRBJ2-7	-	CASSRGNPYEQYF	TGTGCCAGTAGCAGGGGGAACCCCTACGAGCAGTACTTC
-	TRBV6-5	TRBJ1-1	-	CASSIPQGSGSEAFF	TGTGCCAGCAGTATACCACAGGGATCAGGTTCTGAAGCTTTCTTT
-	TRBV28	TRBJ1-5	-	CASRPQVLNSNQPQHF	TGTGCCAGCAGGCCGCAGGTACTTAATAGCAATCAGCCCCAGCATTTT
TRBD1	TRBV29-1	TRBJ1-1	-	CSVERPGQGEAMNTEAFF	TGCAGCGTTGAACGCCCGGGACAGGGTGAAGCGATGAACACTGAAGCTTTCTTT
TRBD2	TRBV28	TRBJ2-7	-	CASHAQDYLAGGYEQYF	TGTGCCAGCCACGCCCAAGATTACCTAGCGGGGGGTTACGAGCAGTACTTC
TRBD1	TRBV29-1	TRBJ1-5	-	CSVVGQGDQPQHF	TGCAGCGTCGTGGGACAGGGGGATCAGCCCCAGCATTTT
TRBD1	TRBV18	TRBJ1-3	-	CASSPGQGSGNTIYF	TGTGCCAGCTCACCCGGACAGGGGTCTGGAAACACCATATATTTT
-	TRBV21-1	TRBJ2-2	-	CASSIPRGGGVYTGELFF	TGTGCCAGCAGCATACCCCGGGGTGGGGGCGTTTACACCGGGGAGCTGTTTTTT
-	TRBV4-1	TRBJ1-4	-	CASSQAGFSSHEKLFF	TGCGCCAGCAGCCAAGCCGGGTTTTCGAGTCATGAAAAACTGTTTTTT
-	TRBV14	TRBJ1-6	-	CASSQVHSSYNSPLHF	TGTGCCAGCAGCCAAGTTCACAGCTCCTATAATTCACCCCTCCACTTT
TRBD1	TRBV5-5	TRBJ2-7	-	CASSLASWTGGRKQYF	TGTGCCAGCAGCTTGGCCTCCTGGACAGGGGGCCGCAAGCAGTACTTC
TRBD2	TRBV9	TRBJ2-6	-	CASSVAGGSSGANVLTF	TGTGCCAGCAGCGTAGCGGGGGGGAGCTCTGGGGCCAACGTCCTGACTTTC
TRBD1	TRBV27	TRBJ2-1	-	CASSLRGQGDEQFF	TGTGCCAGCAGTTTAAGGGGGCAAGGGGATGAGCAGTTCTTC
TRBD1	TRBV7-9	TRBJ2-5	-	CASSQGQLQETQYF	TGTGCCAGCAGCCAGGGACAGCTCCAAGAGACCCAGTACTTC
TRBD1	TRBV6-4	TRBJ1-5	-	CASSETGGPERPQHF	TGTGCCAGCAGTGAGACAGGGGGCCCCGAAAGGCCCCAGCATTTT
-	TRBV9	TRBJ2-2	-	CASSPGSRNTGELFF	TGTGCCAGCAGTCCAGGGTCAAGAAACACCGGGGAGCTGTTTTTT
TRBD2	TRBV7-2	TRBJ2-7	-	CASSLATSGVRDEQYF	TGTGCCAGCAGCTTAGCCACTAGCGGGGTCAGGGACGAGCAGTACTTC
TRBD2	TRBV2	TRBJ2-7	-	CASRPGLAGTYEQYF	TGTGCCAGCAGACCCGGACTAGCGGGGACCTACGAGCAGTACTTC
TRBD2	TRBV14	TRBJ2-3	-	CASSQAGTSVDTQYF	TGTGCCAGCAGCCAGGCCGGGACTAGCGTCGATACGCAGTATTTT
-	TRBV4-2	TRBJ2-3	few	CASSQEEGGGAPYTQYF	TGTGCCAGCAGCCAAGAGGAGGGAGGGGGGGCCCCCTATACGCAGTATTTT
-	TRBV13	TRBJ1-5	-	CASSLRALNQPQHF	TGTGCCAGCAGCTTGCGGGCTCTCAATCAGCCCCAGCATTTT
TRBD1	TRBV5-4	TRBJ1-1	-	CASSSGQGVNTEAFF	TGTGCCAGCAGCTCAGGTCAGGGGGTTAACACTGAAGCTTTCTTT
TRBD1	TRBV27	TRBJ2-5	-	CASSFWGTGLETQYF	TGTGCCAGCAGTTTCTGGGGGACAGGGTTAGAGACCCAGTACTTC
TRBD1	TRBV7-2	TRBJ2-1	-	CASSLGQGSYNEQFF	TGTGCCAGCAGCTTAGGACAGGGCTCCTACAATGAGCAGTTCTTC
TRBD1	TRBV11-3	TRBJ1-1	-	CASSRGQGSTEAFF	TGTGCCAGCAGCCGGGGACAGGGAAGTACTGAAGCTTTCTTT
-	TRBV5-8	TRBJ1-1	-	CASSLQVGTEAFF	TGTGCCAGCAGTCTGCAGGTTGGGACTGAAGCTTTCTTT
TRBD1	TRBV7-2	TRBJ1-2	-	CASSLGQGGYGYTF	TGTGCCAGCAGCCTCGGACAGGGAGGATATGGCTACACCTTC